The T cell receptor (beta chain) under discussion was sequenced for a study of CD8+CD57+ T cells in acquired aplastic anemia. Study as a whole: Sorted CD4+ and CD8+ cells gave an average of about 3 ug of DNA.

Profiles of TCR beta VDJ and CDR3 were generated from a genomic DNA template. TCRdb re-derived calls from the reads in MiXCR, one entry per CDR3 protein. This table holds about 190,000 distinct CDR3 sequences, over 60% found once. In this sample, this clonotype turned up once. Material: sorted CD4+, CD8+, or CD8+CD57+ T cells (not recorded which) from PBMCs. This TCR derives from a human donor with severe aplastic anemia or a healthy control (not recorded which).

This CDR3 is CASSRGGDTQYF. The CDR3 bases are TGTGCCAGCAGCCGGGGGGGAGATACGCAGTATTTT. V is TRBV9 and J is TRBJ2-3; 8 positions agree with TRBD2. The CDR3 has 12 amino acids. The V gene's germline CDR1 is SGDLS and CDR2 YYNGEE. J gave up 5 bases and V 4 bases, and 0 bases lay outside the gene matches.